A single sample gave rise to the 26 T cell receptor beta chains below, sequenced in a study of Graves' ophthalmopathy and Graves' hyperthyroidism. The sequenced template was RNA, covering the TCR beta CDR3 region. RT-PCR in the first round used HTBI primers; a second-round multiplex PCR followed. TCRdb called the multiplex PCR reads again in MiXCR, with one record for every CDR3 protein. The data contain around 400,000 distinct CDR3 sequences, 20% to 25% of them singletons. Specimen: peripheral blood. All receptors derive from a woman under 30 with stable Graves' hyperthyroidism.

This clonotype was picked up a small number of times. This chain joins TRBV5-1 and TRBJ2-3; maybe TRBD2 (5 bases). The CDR3 contains 13 residues. The germline gives CDR1 SGHRS, CDR2 YFSETQ. The V end lost 5 bases, the J end lost 0 bases, and 7 bases lay between the germline ends. CDR3 DNA: TGCGCCAGCAGGAGGGAAAGCACAGATACGCAGTATTTT. Protein sequence: CASRRESTDTQYF.

This chain uses TRBV4-1 with TRBJ1-6; 7 bases map to TRBD1. CDR1 and CDR2 from the germline V gene are MGHRA and YSYEKL. The CDR3 runs 16 residues. V lost 2 bases and J lost 7; bases outside the gene matches: 8. CDR3 loop: CASSQPRQGANSPLHF. CDR3 DNA: TGCGCCAGCAGCCAACCCAGACAGGGAGCGAATTCACCCCTCCACTTT.

This clonotype was seen many times. J is TRBJ1-5 and V is TRBV20-1; D is ambiguous. The germline V and J ends were trimmed by 0 bases and 5 bases, with 8 bases remaining between them. Germline loops: CDR1 DFQATT, CDR2 SNEGSKA (reference sequence). CDR3 length equals 13 residues. Here the CDR3 reads CSAREGRDQPQHF. For the CDR3, the DNA is TGCAGTGCTAGAGAAGGAAGAGATCAGCCCCAGCATTTT.

This clonotype was picked up many times. The V gene is TRBV6-1, the J gene TRBJ2-7; TRBD2 might be the D (5 bases). Trimming cost V 0 bases and J 6 bases, with 6 bases left between them. This CDR3 is 12 amino acids long. Germline V gene lookup returns CDR1 MNHNS and CDR2 SASEGT. The CDR3 region has the DNA TGTGCCAGCAGTGAAGCGAGGGTCGAGCAGTACTTC. This gives the protein CASSEARVEQYF.

This clonotype came up many times. The chain combines TRBV7-2 with TRBJ2-2; D may be TRBD1 (6 bases). The CDR3 is 14 residues long. V was trimmed by 7 bases and J by 4 bases, leaving 13 bases between them. CDR1 and CDR2 from the germline V gene are SGHTA and FQGNSA. The CDR3 region is CASTSRGGTGELFF. The CDR3 nucleotides read TGTGCCAGCACCTCTAGAGGGGGCACCGGGGAGCTGTTTTTT.

The chain couples TRBV27 to TRBJ2-7; D remains ambiguous. CDR1 is MNHEY and CDR2 is SMNVEV in the germline V gene (reference sequence). This CDR3 comprises 16 residues. V was clipped by 5 bases and J by 0 bases, with 17 bases between them. DNA for the CDR3: TGTGCCAGCAGTGAGGACGGATCAACCCTCTCCTACGAGCAGTACTTC. This sequence encodes CASSEDGSTLSYEQYF.

The V call is TRBV24-1, the J call TRBJ2-5; weak D call: TRBD2 (7 bases). CDR1 is KGHDR, CDR2 SFDVKD, per germline. V was clipped by 6 bases and J by 5 bases, with 12 bases between them. This CDR3 is 13 amino acids long. CDR3 sequence reads: CATSRGGGETQYF. The CDR3 region has the DNA TGTGCCACCAGTCGAGGGGGGGGGGAGACCCAGTACTTC.

This rearrangement joins TRBV28 to TRBJ2-7; TRBD2 matches 7 bases. The CDR3 is 14 amino acids. Trimming removed 2 bases from V and 7 bases from J; junction bases left unmatched: 8. The germline CDR1 and CDR2 sequences are MDHEN and SYDVKM. The CDR3 nucleotides are TGTGCCAGCAGTTTAGCCAGCGGGATGGTAGAGCAGTACTTC. Protein product: CASSLASGMVEQYF.

To note about this clonotype: At one boundary the junction diverges from the germline segment, which might be a read error. The chain couples TRBV12-5 to TRBJ2-5, with D maybe TRBD2 (7 bases). The CDR3 loop spans 15 amino acids. Germline V gene data show CDR1 as LGHNT and CDR2 as FRNRAP. The CDR3 region is CDSAPRGDNQETQYF. CDR3 DNA sequence: TGTGATAGTGCCCCCCGGGGGGACAACCAAGAGACCCAGTACTTC.

This clonotype came up many times. The chain recombines TRBV18 with TRBJ2-5, with D possibly being TRBD1 (6 bases). The V and J ends lost 3 bases and 2 bases respectively, with 13 bases between them. CDR1 is KGHSH and CDR2 is LQKENI in the germline V gene. This CDR3 is 15 amino acids long. For the CDR3, the DNA is TGTGCCAGCTCACCTTACAGGGATCCGCAAGAGACCCAGTACTTC. It is translated as CASSPYRDPQETQYF.

This clonotype was detected many times. The chain employs TRBV12-3 or TRBV12-4 and TRBJ2-5; D is undetermined. The V end was cut by 3 bases, the J end by 2 bases, with 16 bases between. This CDR3 region has 16 residues. CDR3 DNA sequence: TGTGCCAGCAGTTTGTCCCCCCCGTGGCGGCAAGAGACCCAGTACTTC. It translates to CASSLSPPWRQETQYF.

This clonotype was seen a few times. The chain combines TRBV10-3 with TRBJ1-1, with 8 bases aligning to TRBD1. The germline CDR1 and CDR2 sequences are ENHRY and SYGVKD. The V segment lost 10 bases and the J segment 1 base; nucleotides outside the gene matches: 5. The CDR3 consists of 13 residues. CDR3 bases: TGTGCCACGGAACAGGGGGGGAACACTGAAGCTTTCTTT. This encodes CATEQGGNTEAFF.

The chain employs TRBV20-1 and TRBJ1-6; 8 bases agree with TRBD1. The CDR3 spans 13 residues. The germline V gene encodes CDR1 DFQATT and CDR2 SNEGSKA (reference sequence). J was trimmed by 10 bases and V by 3 bases; bases with no gene match: 5. The chain's CDR3 is CSARTGDVSPLHF. The CDR3 DNA reads as TGCAGTGCTAGGACAGGGGACGTGTCACCCCTCCACTTT.

This clonotype was observed at least ten times. This chain uses TRBV6-5 with TRBJ2-7; 9 bases map to TRBD1. Germline CDR1 reads MNHEY; CDR2 reads SVGAGI. The ends lost 5 bases at V and 3 bases at J; junction bases unmatched: 8. CDR3 length: 15 amino acids. The CDR3, as DNA: TGTGCCAGCAGTAGAGAGTGGGACAGGGACTACGAGCAGTACTTC. Protein sequence: CASSREWDRDYEQYF.

The genes are TRBV28 and TRBJ2-2; 7 nucleotides agree with TRBD1. The V gene end was trimmed by 4 bases and the J gene end by 6 bases; junction bases not matched to a gene: 5. Germline CDR1 MDHEN, CDR2 SYDVKM. The CDR3 runs 14 residues. CDR3: CASSSQGYAGELFF. The CDR3 DNA is TGTGCCAGCAGTTCACAGGGGTACGCCGGGGAGCTGTTTTTT.

This clonotype showed up many times. The chain is built from TRBV28 and TRBJ1-1, with 9 positions matching TRBD1. The CDR3 is 15 amino acids. Trimming removed 5 bases from V and 7 bases from J; junction bases left unmatched: 11. The germline CDR1 and CDR2 sequences are MDHEN and SYDVKM. CDR3 nucleotides: TGTGCCAGCAGTCCTCTGGGACAGGGCAAAAATGAAGCTTTCTTT. Protein sequence: CASSPLGQGKNEAFF.

This clonotype was recorded many times. A much larger clone lies a single base off, so this may be a read error. The chain links TRBV28 to TRBJ1-1; the D is unclear. Germline V gene lookup returns CDR1 MDHEN and CDR2 SYDVKM. Trimming took 0 bases from V and 1 from J, leaving 0 bases between them. The CDR3 totals 12 residues. The CDR3 here is CASSLWNTEAFF. CDR3 nucleotide sequence: TGTGCCAGCAGTTTATGGAACACTGAAGCTTTCTTT.

This clonotype was counted between two and nine times. The chain employs TRBV24-1 and TRBJ2-5; D remains unclear. The ends were cut back, 7 bases at V and 5 bases at J, with 13 bases in the middle. This CDR3 region has 13 residues. Germline CDR1 KGHDR, CDR2 SFDVKD. The CDR3 sequence is CATSDGPWETQYF. CDR3 DNA: TGTGCCACCAGCGATGGCCCGTGGGAGACCCAGTACTTC.

This clonotype was seen a handful of times. V gene TRBV5-1 combines with J gene TRBJ2-5; TRBD2 might be the D (6 bases). This CDR3 contains 14 residues. The V gene's germline CDR1 is SGHRS and CDR2 YFSETQ. Trimming stripped 4 bases from V and 4 bases from J, with 14 bases between. CDR3 residues: CASSTPEGIETQYF. Here the CDR3 DNA reads TGCGCCAGCAGCACCCCGGAGGGGATAGAGACCCAGTACTTC.

At least ten counts were recorded for this clonotype. The chain couples TRBV25-1 to TRBJ2-7; 8 bases are shared with TRBD2. The CDR3 consists of 16 residues. V gave up 6 bases and J gave up 2 bases; unmatched junction bases: 12. CDR1 is MGHDK and CDR2 is SYGVNS in the germline V gene. The CDR3 region has the DNA TGTGCCAGCAGCGCTCTTAGCGGGAAGGGGCCCTACGAGCAGTACTTC. This translates into CASSALSGKGPYEQYF.

This clonotype was seen many times. This sequence joins TRBV11-2 and TRBJ2-2; maybe TRBD1 (5 bases). The CDR3 length is 13 residues. V lost 6 bases to trimming and J lost 7 bases, with 12 bases between them. Germline CDR1 is SGHAT and CDR2 is FQNNGV. The CDR3 nucleotides read TGTGCCAGCAGTCAACAGGAGATCGGGGAGCTGTTTTTT. It specifies CASSQQEIGELFF.

Ten or more counts support this clonotype. The chain uses TRBV29-1 and TRBJ1-1, with D possibly TRBD1 on 6 matching bases. Germline values: CDR1 SQVTM, CDR2 ANQGSEA. The CDR3 has 14 residues. The V and J ends lost 5 bases and 3 bases respectively, with 16 bases between them. CDR3 in amino acids: CSVFRGRVDTEAFF. CDR3 DNA: TGCAGCGTTTTTCGGGGGCGGGTAGACACTGAAGCTTTCTTT.

Ten or more counts support this clonotype. This chain uses TRBV28 with TRBJ2-7, with no clear D. The ends were cut back, 3 bases at V and 0 bases at J, with 12 bases in the middle. CDR1 and CDR2 from the germline V gene are MDHEN and SYDVKM. The CDR3 extends over 15 amino acids. The CDR3 spells CASSFARAFSYEQYF. The DNA for the CDR3 is TGTGCCAGCAGTTTCGCGCGCGCCTTCTCCTACGAGCAGTACTTC.

This clonotype was observed many times. V is TRBV12-3 or TRBV12-4 and J is TRBJ1-2; possibly TRBD1 for D (5 bases). Trimming stripped 8 bases from V and 6 bases from J, with 16 bases between. The CDR3 is 13 amino acids. This CDR3 is CASSSGGEDGYTF. The CDR3 DNA reads TGTGCCAGCTCCTCGGGGGGGGAGGATGGCTACACCTTC.

The table lists this clonotype with many counts. This sequence joins TRBV25-1 and TRBJ1-2, with D uncertain. CDR1 MGHDK and CDR2 SYGVNS come from the germline V gene. The CDR3 totals 13 residues. The germline V and J ends were trimmed by 0 bases and 5 bases, with 7 bases remaining between them. The CDR3 DNA reads TGTGCCAGCAGTGAATATGTGTTTTATGGCTACACCTTC. It translates to CASSEYVFYGYTF.

The chain couples TRBV28 to TRBJ1-1, with a tentative D call TRBD1 (6 bases). Germline assignment: CDR1 MDHEN and CDR2 SYDVKM. The CDR3 totals 14 residues. Trimming cost V 7 bases and J 1 base, with 13 bases left between them. The CDR3 DNA reads TGTGCCAGCACCCCGGGGGGCGAGAACACTGAAGCTTTCTTT. Its translation: CASTPGGENTEAFF.